These 24 T cell receptor beta chains came from one sample sequenced in a study of Graves' ophthalmopathy and Graves' hyperthyroidism. The study amplified TCR beta CDR3 regions using RNA transcripts. First-round RT-PCR used HTBI primers; second-round multiplex PCR followed. MiXCR was run by TCRdb on the multiplex PCR reads, yielding one entry per CDR3 protein. The top ten hold approximately 7% of the sample, which has hundreds of thousands of distinct CDR3 sequences, 15% seen once. Sequences were obtained from peripheral blood. All receptors come from a woman between 18 and 29 years old with stable Graves' hyperthyroidism.

This clonotype was recorded many times. The chain has TRBV12-3 or TRBV12-4 and TRBJ1-5; D may be TRBD1 (5 bases). This CDR3 is 14 amino acids long. V lost 6 bases to trimming and J lost 4 bases, with 13 bases between them. CDR3 region: CASSYRTENQPQHF. The CDR3, as DNA: TGTGCCAGCAGCTACAGGACGGAAAATCAGCCCCAGCATTTT.

This clonotype was observed a few times. This chain links TRBV4-1 with TRBJ1-2; D is uncertain. Germline assignment: CDR1 MGHRA and CDR2 YSYEKL. The V end was cut by 4 bases, the J end by 13 bases, with 28 bases between. The CDR3 sequence is 16 residues long. The CDR3: CASSPGLAAVPPGGTF. The DNA of the CDR3 is TGCGCCAGCAGCCCAGGACTTGCAGCCGTGCCGCCCGGAGGCACCTTC.

Ten or more counts support this clonotype. This chain connects TRBV6-1 to TRBJ2-7; a weak D match, TRBD2 (5 bases). CDR1 and CDR2 (germline): MNHNS, SASEGT. The CDR3 has 12 amino acids. The V gene lost 2 bases and the J gene lost 4 bases, with 6 bases spanning the gap. The DNA of the CDR3 is TGTGCCAGCAGTGAACGGGAATACGAGCAGTACTTC. Encoded protein: CASSEREYEQYF.

This sequence joins TRBV11-3 and TRBJ2-7; 8 bases map to TRBD1. V was clipped by 5 bases and J by 3 bases; unmatched bases: 6. Germline CDR1 reads SGHNT; CDR2 reads YENEEA. The CDR3 consists of 14 residues. The CDR3 sequence: CASSVDRASYEQYF. In nucleotides, the CDR3 is TGTGCCAGCAGCGTGGACAGGGCCAGCTACGAGCAGTACTTC. The full variable domain, rest sourced from reference TRBV11-3 and TRBJ2-7, is EAGVVQSPRYKIIEKKQPVAFWCNPISGHNTLYWYLQNLGQGPELLIRYENEEAVDDSQLPKDRFSAERLKGVDSTLKIQPAELGDSAVYLCASSVDRASYEQYFGPGTRLTVT.

The V and J genes are TRBV28 and TRBJ1-2, with no clear D. The germline gives CDR1 MDHEN, CDR2 SYDVKM. This CDR3 comprises 15 residues. V lost 2 bases, J lost 3 bases, and 13 bases lay in between. This CDR3 reads CASSLGRGEDYGYTF. In DNA form, the CDR3 reads TGTGCCAGCAGTTTAGGCCGTGGCGAGGACTATGGCTACACCTTC.

This clonotype was seen only a few times. The V and J genes are TRBV3-1 and TRBJ1-1, with no clear D. The CDR3 spans 14 residues. V dropped 0 bases and J dropped 8 bases, with 13 bases sitting between them. CDR1 and CDR2 (germline): LGHDT, YNNKEL (reference sequence). The CDR3 bases are TGTGCCAGCAGCCAAGATACCAAAAGTACAGAAGCTTTCTTT. Translation gives CASSQDTKSTEAFF.

This clonotype was counted ten times or more. V is TRBV6-5 and J is TRBJ2-7; D is possibly TRBD2 (6 bases). From germline, CDR1 is MNHEY and CDR2 SVGAGI. This CDR3 spans 15 amino acids. Trimming stripped 1 base from V and 0 bases from J, with 10 bases between. CDR3 region: CASSYYPAGSYEQYF. The CDR3 DNA reads as TGTGCCAGCAGTTACTACCCAGCGGGCTCCTACGAGCAGTACTTC.

The rearrangement links TRBV18 to TRBJ2-7; maybe TRBD2 (6 bases). V was trimmed by 4 bases and J by 3 bases, leaving 16 bases between them. The V gene's germline CDR1 is KGHSH and CDR2 LQKENI. This CDR3 is built from 15 residues. The CDR3 DNA is TGTGCCAGCTCACGTGAATCCGGGACTCTCTACGAGCAGTACTTC. Its translation: CASSRESGTLYEQYF.

About this clonotype: The germline gene is not matched at one end of the junction; a read error may be the cause. This sequence joins TRBV6-2 or TRBV6-3 and TRBJ1-5; the match to TRBD1 covers 8 bases. CDR3 size: 13 residues. Germline V CDR1 and CDR2: MNHEY, SVGEGT. CDR3 sequence (DNA): TGTTCCAGCAGTAACACAGGGGGTCAGCCCCAGCATTTT. Its protein is CSSSNTGGQPQHF.

Regarding this clonotype: This may come from a read error, since a much larger clone is one base off. V and J are TRBV15 and TRBJ2-7; 7 bases are a match to TRBD1. This CDR3 contains 13 residues. The V gene end was trimmed by 3 bases and the J gene end by 6 bases; junction bases not matched to a gene: 5. CDR1 LNHNV and CDR2 YYDKDF come from the germline V gene (reference sequence). The CDR3 reads CATSRTGICEQYF. The DNA for the CDR3 is TGTGCCACCAGCAGGACAGGGATCTGCGAGCAGTACTTC.

The V and J genes are TRBV18 and TRBJ2-7, with D maybe TRBD2 (5 bases). CDR1 KGHSH and CDR2 LQKENI come from the germline V gene. With 3 bases removed from V and 0 bases from J, the gap between germline ends came to 12 bases. The CDR3 runs 15 residues. This chain's CDR3 is CASSPTLSGSYEQYF. The CDR3 nucleotides read TGTGCCAGCTCACCCACCCTCAGCGGCTCCTACGAGCAGTACTTC. Full variable domain (missing parts from reference TRBV18 and TRBJ2-7): NAGVMQNPRHLVRRRGQEARLRCSPMKGHSHVYWYRQLPEEGLKFMVYLQKENIIDESGMPKERFSAEFPKEGPSILRIQQVVRGDSAAYFCASSPTLSGSYEQYFGPGTRLTVT.

This clonotype was seen many times. This chain links TRBV12-3 or TRBV12-4 with TRBJ2-2; D gene unclear. The CDR3 is 15 amino acids. Between the trimmed V and J ends, which lost 3 bases and 6 bases, there was a span of 14 bases. The CDR3 nucleotides read TGTGCCAGCAGTTTCCCAAGGGAAGTGGCCGGGGAGCTGTTTTTT. It specifies CASSFPREVAGELFF.

This chain joins TRBV5-1 and TRBJ1-2; D gene ambiguous. The CDR3 is 14 amino acids. Germline lookup yields CDR1 SGHRS and CDR2 YFSETQ. Deletions cut 7 bases from V and 5 bases from J, with 18 bases between. The CDR3, as DNA: TGCGCCAGCTATCGATGGGCGGAAAAGTATGGCTACACCTTC. It translates to CASYRWAEKYGYTF.

This clonotype was detected only a few times. A read error is possible here, since a much larger clone lies one base away. This rearrangement joins TRBV20-1 to TRBJ2-7; weak D call: TRBD2 (5 bases). Germline V gene data show CDR1 as DFQATT and CDR2 as SNEGSKA (reference sequence). There are 13 residues in the CDR3. CDR3 DNA: TGCAGTGCTAGAAGCAGCGGTACCTACGAGCAGTGCTTC. It translates to CSARSSGTYEQCF.

At least ten counts were recorded for this clonotype. This rearrangement joins TRBV20-1 to TRBJ2-7, with TRBD1 as a possible D gene (6 bases). This CDR3 is 13 amino acids long. The V gene lost 2 bases and the J gene lost 0 bases, with 8 bases spanning the gap. Germline loops: CDR1 DFQATT, CDR2 SNEGSKA (reference sequence). CDR3 amino acids: CSARQGSSYEQYF. The CDR3, as DNA: TGCAGTGCTAGACAGGGGAGCTCCTACGAGCAGTACTTC.

This clonotype was detected ten times or more. This rearrangement joins TRBV28 to TRBJ2-7; 10 bases line up with TRBD2. V was clipped by 2 bases and J by 4 bases; unmatched bases: 8. Germline V CDR1 and CDR2: MDHEN, SYDVKM. The length of the CDR3 is 16 residues. Written as DNA, the CDR3 is TGTGCCAGCAGTTTAATCAGCGGGGGGGCCTTGTACGAGCAGTACTTC. Its protein product is CASSLISGGALYEQYF.

This clonotype occurred many times. This chain uses TRBV11-1 with TRBJ1-2, with 7 bases that match TRBD1. CDR1 SGHAT and CDR2 FQDESV come from the germline V gene (reference sequence). Trimming removed 5 bases from V and 5 bases from J; junction bases left unmatched: 8. The CDR3 covers 14 residues. The CDR3 DNA reads TGTGCCAGCAGCCCCCACAGGGGTGGATATGGCTACACCTTC. It specifies CASSPHRGGYGYTF.

The sample holds many counts of this clonotype. CDR3 sequence: CASSYRVNSPLHF. The CDR3 DNA reads TGCGCCAGCAGCTACAGGGTCAATTCACCCCTCCACTTT. The gene calls are TRBV5-1 and TRBJ1-6, with a possible D match to TRBD1 (6 bases). The CDR3 has 13 residues. The germline CDR1 and CDR2 sequences are SGHRS and YFSETQ. Trimming removed 3 bases from V and 7 bases from J, with 8 bases in between.

This clonotype was observed many times. The chain has TRBV6-1 and TRBJ1-2; D may be TRBD1 (5 bases). Germline CDR1 MNHNS, CDR2 SASEGT. CDR3 length: 15 amino acids. Trimming took off 6 bases at V and 4 bases at J, with 18 bases between the two ends. The CDR3 loop reads CASRPLGTRGYGYTF. In DNA form, the CDR3 reads TGTGCCAGCAGACCTCTGGGCACTAGGGGCTATGGCTACACCTTC.

This clonotype was observed at least ten times. The V call is TRBV2, the J call TRBJ1-5; D possibly corresponds to TRBD1 (5 bases). Between the trimmed V and J ends, which lost 8 bases and 3 bases, there was a span of 11 bases. Germline V lookup: CDR1 SNHLY, CDR2 FYNNEI. The CDR3 has 13 amino acids. The CDR3 region is CASSQDFNQPQHF. Written as DNA, the CDR3 is TGTGCCAGCTCACAGGACTTCAATCAGCCCCAGCATTTT.

Many counts were recorded for this clonotype. V gene TRBV5-1 combines with J gene TRBJ2-2, with D hard to call. This CDR3 has 15 residues. V was shortened by 1 base and J by 2 bases, with 9 bases between the two germline ends. Per the germline V gene, CDR1 is SGHRS and CDR2 is YFSETQ. The chain's CDR3 is CASSLQTSNTGELFF. CDR3 in DNA: TGCGCCAGCAGCTTGCAGACTTCTAACACCGGGGAGCTGTTTTTT. Drawing the rest from reference TRBV5-1 and TRBJ2-2, the complete variable domain is KAGVTQTPRYLIKTRGQQVTLSCSPISGHRSVSWYQQTPGQGLQFLFEYFSETQRNKGNFPGRFSGRQFSNSRSEMNVSTLELGDSALYLCASSLQTSNTGELFFGEGSRLTVL.

Worth noting for this clonotype: The CDR3 does not close with the conserved phenylalanine or tryptophan, likely indicating a read error. The rearrangement uses TRBV6-1 and TRBJ1-2, with D possibly being TRBD1 (6 bases). Germline lookup yields CDR1 MNHNS and CDR2 SASEGT. The CDR3 has 15 residues. V lost 0 bases, J lost 4 bases, and 12 bases lay in between. CDR3 loop: CASSEAPTGLYGYTY. CDR3 bases: TGTGCCAGCAGTGAAGCTCCGACAGGCCTCTATGGCTACACCTAC.

This clonotype was counted ten times or more. The chain joins TRBV6-1 to TRBJ2-6; D remains ambiguous. Germline V lookup: CDR1 MNHNS, CDR2 SASEGT. V lost 2 bases and J lost 0, with 5 bases in between. The length of the CDR3 is 15 residues. The CDR3 reads CASSEQSSGANVLTF. Written as DNA, the CDR3 is TGTGCCAGCAGTGAACAGAGCTCTGGGGCCAACGTCCTGACTTTC.

As regards this clonotype: At one end, the junction sequence differs from germline, possibly due to a read error. The rearrangement uses TRBV15 and TRBJ1-1; D not certain. CDR1 is LNHNV, CDR2 YYDKDF, per germline (reference sequence). The CDR3 has 13 amino acids. The CDR3 region has the DNA TGTGCCACCACAGTCTTGGGATGGACTGATGCTTTCTTT. Its protein product is CATTVLGWTDAFF.